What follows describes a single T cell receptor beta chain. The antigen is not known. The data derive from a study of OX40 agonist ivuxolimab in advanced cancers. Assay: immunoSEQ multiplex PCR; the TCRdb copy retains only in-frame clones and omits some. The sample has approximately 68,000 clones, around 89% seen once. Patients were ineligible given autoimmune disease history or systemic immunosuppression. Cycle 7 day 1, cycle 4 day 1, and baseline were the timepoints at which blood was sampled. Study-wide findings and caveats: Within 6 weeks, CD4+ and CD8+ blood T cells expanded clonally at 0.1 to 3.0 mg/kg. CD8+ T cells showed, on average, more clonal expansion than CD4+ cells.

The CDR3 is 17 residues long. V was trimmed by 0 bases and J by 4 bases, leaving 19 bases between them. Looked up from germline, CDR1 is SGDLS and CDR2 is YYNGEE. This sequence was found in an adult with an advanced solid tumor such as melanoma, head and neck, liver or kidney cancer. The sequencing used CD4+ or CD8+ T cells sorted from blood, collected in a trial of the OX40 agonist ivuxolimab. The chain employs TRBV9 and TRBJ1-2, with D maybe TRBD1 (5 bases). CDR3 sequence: CASSVVPGSGLAYGYTF. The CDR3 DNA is TGTGCCAGCAGCGTAGTTCCAGGTTCGGGGCTCGCCTATGGCTACACCTTC.